Many counts were recorded for the clone carrying this T cell receptor beta chain. Its antigen is as yet unknown. This specimen belongs to a study of T cell repertoires in cytomegalovirus infection. MiXCR was run by TCRdb on the reads, yielding one entry per CDR3 protein. The table includes 450,000 to 550,000 distinct CDR3 sequences, 42% detected once. V was pared by 6 bases and J by 7 bases, with 27 bases between. The CDR3 consists of 17 residues. Looked up from germline, CDR1 is MNHEY and CDR2 is SVGEGT. Source: cultured PBMCs, taken from culture after CMV antigen stimulation. The TCR was taken from a human donor in good health (CMV status not recorded). Some clones in this sample may be carry-over from other donors' samples. V gene TRBV6-2 or TRBV6-3 combines with J gene TRBJ2-5; the D is unclear. CDR3 sequence (DNA): TGTGCCAGCAGACCCCCATCCTTCTCACGACAAGATGGGACCCAGTACTTC. This gives the protein CASRPPSFSRQDGTQYF.